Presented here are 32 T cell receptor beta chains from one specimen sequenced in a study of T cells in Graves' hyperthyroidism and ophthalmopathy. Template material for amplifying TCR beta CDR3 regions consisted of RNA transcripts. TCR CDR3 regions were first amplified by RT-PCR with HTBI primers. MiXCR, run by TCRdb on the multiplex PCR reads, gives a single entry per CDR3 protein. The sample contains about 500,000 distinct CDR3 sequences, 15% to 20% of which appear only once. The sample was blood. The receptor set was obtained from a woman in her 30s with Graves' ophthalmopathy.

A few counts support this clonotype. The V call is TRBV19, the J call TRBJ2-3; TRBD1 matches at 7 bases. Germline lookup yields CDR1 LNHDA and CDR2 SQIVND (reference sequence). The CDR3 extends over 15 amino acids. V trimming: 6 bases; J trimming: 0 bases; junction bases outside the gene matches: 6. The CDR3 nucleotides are TGTGCCAGTAGAGACAGGGATTATAGCACAGATACGCAGTATTTT. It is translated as CASRDRDYSTDTQYF.

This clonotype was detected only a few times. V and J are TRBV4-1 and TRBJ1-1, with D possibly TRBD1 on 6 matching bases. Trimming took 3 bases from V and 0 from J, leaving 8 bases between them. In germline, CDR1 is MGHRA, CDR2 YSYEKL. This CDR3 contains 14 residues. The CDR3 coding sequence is TGCGCCAGCAGCCATCCAGGGGTGAACACTGAAGCTTTCTTT. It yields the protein CASSHPGVNTEAFF.

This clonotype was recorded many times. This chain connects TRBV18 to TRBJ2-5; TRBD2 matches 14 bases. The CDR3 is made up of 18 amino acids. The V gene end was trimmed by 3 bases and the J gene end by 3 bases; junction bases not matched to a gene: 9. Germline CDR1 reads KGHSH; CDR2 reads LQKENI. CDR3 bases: TGTGCCAGCTCACCCGGACTAGCGGGAGGAAATGGAAAAGAGACCCAGTACTTC. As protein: CASSPGLAGGNGKETQYF. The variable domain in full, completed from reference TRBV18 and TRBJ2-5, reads NAGVMQNPRHLVRRRGQEARLRCSPMKGHSHVYWYRQLPEEGLKFMVYLQKENIIDESGMPKERFSAEFPKEGPSILRIQQVVRGDSAAYFCASSPGLAGGNGKETQYFGPGTRLLVL.

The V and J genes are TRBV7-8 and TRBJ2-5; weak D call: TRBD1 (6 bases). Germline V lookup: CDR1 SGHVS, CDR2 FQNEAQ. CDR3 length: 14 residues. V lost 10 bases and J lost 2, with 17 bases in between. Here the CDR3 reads CAISDSGVQETQYF. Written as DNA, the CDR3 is TGTGCCATCAGTGACTCAGGGGTTCAAGAGACCCAGTACTTC.

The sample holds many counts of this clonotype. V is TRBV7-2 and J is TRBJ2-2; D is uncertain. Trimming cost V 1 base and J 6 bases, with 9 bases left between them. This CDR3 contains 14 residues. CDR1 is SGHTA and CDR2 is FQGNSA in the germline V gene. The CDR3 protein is CASSLGGEAGELFF. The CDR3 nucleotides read TGTGCCAGCAGCTTAGGAGGCGAAGCCGGGGAGCTGTTTTTT.

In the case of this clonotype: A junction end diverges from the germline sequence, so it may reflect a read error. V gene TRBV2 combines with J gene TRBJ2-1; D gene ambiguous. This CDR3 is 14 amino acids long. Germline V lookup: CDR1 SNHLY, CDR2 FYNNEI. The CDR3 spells CTSSGDLGYNEQFF. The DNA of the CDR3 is TGTACCAGCAGTGGTGACCTGGGTTACAATGAGCAGTTCTTC.

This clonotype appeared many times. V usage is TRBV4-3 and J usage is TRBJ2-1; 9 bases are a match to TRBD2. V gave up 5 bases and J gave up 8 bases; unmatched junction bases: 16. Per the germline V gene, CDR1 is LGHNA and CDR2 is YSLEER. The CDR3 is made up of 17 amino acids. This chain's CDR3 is CASSTQVLAGGNDEQFF. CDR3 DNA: TGCGCCAGCAGCACCCAGGTCTTGGCGGGAGGGAACGATGAGCAGTTCTTC.

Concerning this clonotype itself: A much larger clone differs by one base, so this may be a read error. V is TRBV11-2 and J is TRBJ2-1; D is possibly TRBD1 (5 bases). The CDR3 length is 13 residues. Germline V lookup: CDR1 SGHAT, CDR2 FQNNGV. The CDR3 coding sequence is TGTGCCAGCAGCTTAGATGGGGCCAATGAGCAGTCCTTC. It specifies CASSLDGANEQSF.

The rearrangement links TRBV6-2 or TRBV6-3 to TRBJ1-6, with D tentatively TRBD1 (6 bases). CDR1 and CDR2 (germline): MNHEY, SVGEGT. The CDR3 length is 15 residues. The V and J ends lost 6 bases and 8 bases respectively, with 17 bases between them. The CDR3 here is CASRIPGQGDSPLHF. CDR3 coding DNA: TGTGCCAGCAGAATCCCGGGACAAGGCGATTCACCCCTCCACTTT.

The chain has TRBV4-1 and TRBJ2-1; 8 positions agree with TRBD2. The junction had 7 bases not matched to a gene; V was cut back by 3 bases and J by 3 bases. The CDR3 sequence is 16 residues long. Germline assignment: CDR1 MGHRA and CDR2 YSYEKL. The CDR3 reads CASSHVSGANYNEQFF. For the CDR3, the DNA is TGCGCCAGCAGCCACGTTAGCGGGGCAAACTACAATGAGCAGTTCTTC.

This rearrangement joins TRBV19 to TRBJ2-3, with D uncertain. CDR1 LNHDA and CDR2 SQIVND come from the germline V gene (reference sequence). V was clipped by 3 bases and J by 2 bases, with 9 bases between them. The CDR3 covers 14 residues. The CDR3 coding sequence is TGTGCCAGTAGTATTAGGCCTTCCACAGATACGCAGTATTTT. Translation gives CASSIRPSTDTQYF.

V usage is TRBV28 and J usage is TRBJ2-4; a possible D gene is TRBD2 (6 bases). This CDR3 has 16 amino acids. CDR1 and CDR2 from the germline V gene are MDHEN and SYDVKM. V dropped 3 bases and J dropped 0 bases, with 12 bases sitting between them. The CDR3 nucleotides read TGTGCCAGCAGTTTCGGAGGGAAAGTAGCCAAAAACATTCAGTACTTC. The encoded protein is CASSFGGKVAKNIQYF. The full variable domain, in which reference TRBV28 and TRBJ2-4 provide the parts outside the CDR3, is DVKVTQSSRYLVKRTGEKVFLECVQDMDHENMFWYRQDPGLGLRLIYFSYDVKMKEKGDIPEGYSVSREKKERFSLILESASTNQTSMYLCASSFGGKVAKNIQYFGAGTRLSVL.

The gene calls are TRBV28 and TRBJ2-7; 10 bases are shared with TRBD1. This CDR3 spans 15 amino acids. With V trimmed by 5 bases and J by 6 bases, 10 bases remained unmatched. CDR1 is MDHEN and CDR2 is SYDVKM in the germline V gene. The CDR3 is CASSPPGQGIREQYF. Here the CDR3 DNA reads TGTGCCAGCAGTCCTCCGGGACAGGGGATTCGCGAGCAGTACTTC.

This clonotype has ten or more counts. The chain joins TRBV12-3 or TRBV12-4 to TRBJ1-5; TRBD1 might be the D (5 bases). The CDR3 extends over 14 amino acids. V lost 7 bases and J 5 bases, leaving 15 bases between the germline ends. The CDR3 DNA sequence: TGTGCCAGCAATCCGGGACCACCTCATCAGCCCCAGCATTTT. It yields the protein CASNPGPPHQPQHF.

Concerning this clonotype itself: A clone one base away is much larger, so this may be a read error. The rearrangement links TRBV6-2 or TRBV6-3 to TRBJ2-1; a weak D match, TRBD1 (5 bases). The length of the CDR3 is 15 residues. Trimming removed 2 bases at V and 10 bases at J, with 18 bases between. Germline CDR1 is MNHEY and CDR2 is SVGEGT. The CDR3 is CASSYGASAGKEQFF. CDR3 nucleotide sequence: TGTGCCAGCAGTTACGGAGCATCGGCAGGGAAAGAGCAGTTCTTC.

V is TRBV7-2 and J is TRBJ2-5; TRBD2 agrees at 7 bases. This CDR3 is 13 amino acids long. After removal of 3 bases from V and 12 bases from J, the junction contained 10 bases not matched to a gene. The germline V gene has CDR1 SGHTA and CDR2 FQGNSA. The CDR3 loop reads CASSFGGSAAEYF. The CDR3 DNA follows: TGTGCCAGCAGCTTTGGCGGGAGTGCGGCTGAGTACTTC.

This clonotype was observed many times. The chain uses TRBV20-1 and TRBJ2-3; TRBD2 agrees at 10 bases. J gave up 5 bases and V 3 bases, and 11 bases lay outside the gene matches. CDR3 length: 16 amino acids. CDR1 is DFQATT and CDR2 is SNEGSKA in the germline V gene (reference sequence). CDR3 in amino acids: CSASRVLAGVGDTQYF. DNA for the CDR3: TGCAGTGCTAGTAGGGTGCTAGCGGGAGTAGGAGATACGCAGTATTTT.

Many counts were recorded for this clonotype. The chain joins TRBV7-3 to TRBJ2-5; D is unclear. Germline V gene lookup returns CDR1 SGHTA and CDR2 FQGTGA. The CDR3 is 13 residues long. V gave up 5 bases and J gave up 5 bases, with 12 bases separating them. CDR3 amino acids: CASSGSAGETQYF. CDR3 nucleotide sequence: TGTGCCAGCAGCGGATCGGCTGGGGAGACCCAGTACTTC.

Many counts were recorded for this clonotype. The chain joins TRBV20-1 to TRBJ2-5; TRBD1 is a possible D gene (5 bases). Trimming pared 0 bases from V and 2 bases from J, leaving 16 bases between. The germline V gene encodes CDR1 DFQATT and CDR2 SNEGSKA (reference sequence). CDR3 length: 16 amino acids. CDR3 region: CSARDLTARSQETQYF. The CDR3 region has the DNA TGCAGTGCTAGAGACTTGACAGCGAGGTCACAAGAGACCCAGTACTTC.

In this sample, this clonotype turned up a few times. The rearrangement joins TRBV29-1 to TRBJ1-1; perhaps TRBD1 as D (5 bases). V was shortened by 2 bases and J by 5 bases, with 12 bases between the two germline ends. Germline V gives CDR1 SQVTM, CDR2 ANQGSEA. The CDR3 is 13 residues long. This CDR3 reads CSVEPGDGTEAFF. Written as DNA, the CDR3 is TGCAGCGTTGAACCGGGGGACGGGACTGAAGCTTTCTTT. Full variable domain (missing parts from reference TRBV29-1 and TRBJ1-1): SAVISQKPSRDICQRGTSLTIQCQVDSQVTMMFWYRQQPGQSLTLIATANQGSEATYESGFVIDKFPISRPNLTFSTLTVSNMSPEDSSIYLCSVEPGDGTEAFFGQGTRLTVV.

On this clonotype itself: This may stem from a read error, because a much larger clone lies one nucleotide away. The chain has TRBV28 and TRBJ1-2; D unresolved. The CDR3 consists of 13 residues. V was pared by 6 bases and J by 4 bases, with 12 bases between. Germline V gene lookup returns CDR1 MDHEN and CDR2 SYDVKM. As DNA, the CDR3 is TGTGCCAGCAGCTATCAGACGAGCTATGGCTACACCTTC. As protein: CASSYQTSYGYTF.

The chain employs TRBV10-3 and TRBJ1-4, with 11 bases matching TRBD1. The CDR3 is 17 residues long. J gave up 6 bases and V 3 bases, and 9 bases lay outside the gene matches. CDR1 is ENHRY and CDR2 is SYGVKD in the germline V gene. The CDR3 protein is CAISEGGTGGVDEKLFF. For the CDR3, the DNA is TGTGCCATCAGTGAAGGTGGGACAGGGGGTGTGGATGAAAAACTGTTTTTT.

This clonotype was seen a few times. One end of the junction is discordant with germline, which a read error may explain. CDR3: CASSFLKNVPTGEVYSGADVLTF. The CDR3 bases are TGTGCCAGCAGTTTCCTAAAAAACGTACCAACAGGGGAGGTGTACTCTGGGGCCGACGTCCTGACTTTC. V is TRBV28 and J is TRBJ2-6; maybe TRBD1 (7 bases). The CDR3 spans 23 residues. Germline-derived CDR1 and CDR2 are MDHEN and SYDVKM.

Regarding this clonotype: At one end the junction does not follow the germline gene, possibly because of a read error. CDR3 protein: CTSSLVGLPTGELFF. The CDR3 nucleotides read TGTACCAGCAGCTTAGTGGGACTGCCCACCGGGGAGCTGTTTTTT. This sequence joins TRBV11-3 and TRBJ2-2, with a weak D call TRBD2 (6 bases). The CDR3 is 15 amino acids. Germline V gene lookup returns CDR1 SGHNT and CDR2 YENEEA.

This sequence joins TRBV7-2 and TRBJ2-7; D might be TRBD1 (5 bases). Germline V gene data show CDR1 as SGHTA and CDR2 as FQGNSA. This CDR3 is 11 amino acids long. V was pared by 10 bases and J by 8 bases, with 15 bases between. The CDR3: CATRPTGQQYF. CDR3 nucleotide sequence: TGTGCCACCCGCCCAACAGGTCAGCAGTACTTC. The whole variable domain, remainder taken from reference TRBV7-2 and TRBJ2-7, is GAGVSQSPSNKVTEKGKDVELRCDPISGHTALYWYRQSLGQGLEFLIYFQGNSAPDKSGLPSDRFSAERTGGSVSTLTIQRTQQEDSAVYLCATRPTGQQYFGPGTRLTVT.

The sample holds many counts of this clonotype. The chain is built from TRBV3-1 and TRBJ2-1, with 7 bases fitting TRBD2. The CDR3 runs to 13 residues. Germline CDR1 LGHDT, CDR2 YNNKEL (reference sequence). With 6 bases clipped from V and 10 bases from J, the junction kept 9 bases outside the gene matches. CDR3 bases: TGTGCCAGCAGAAAAGGACTAGGTTGGGAGCAGTTCTTC. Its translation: CASRKGLGWEQFF.

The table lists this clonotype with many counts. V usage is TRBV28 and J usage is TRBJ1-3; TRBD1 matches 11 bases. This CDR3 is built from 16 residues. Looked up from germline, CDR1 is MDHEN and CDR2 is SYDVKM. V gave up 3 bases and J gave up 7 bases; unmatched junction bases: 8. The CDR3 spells CASSFRSGQGGNTIYF. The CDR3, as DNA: TGTGCCAGCAGTTTCCGATCGGGACAGGGGGGCAACACCATATATTTT.

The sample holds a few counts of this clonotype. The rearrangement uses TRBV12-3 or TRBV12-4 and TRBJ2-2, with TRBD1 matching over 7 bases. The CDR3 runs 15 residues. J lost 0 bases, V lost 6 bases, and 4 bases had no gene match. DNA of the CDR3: TGTGCCAGCAGGCCGGGACAGACGAACACCGGGGAGCTGTTTTTT. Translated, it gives CASRPGQTNTGELFF.

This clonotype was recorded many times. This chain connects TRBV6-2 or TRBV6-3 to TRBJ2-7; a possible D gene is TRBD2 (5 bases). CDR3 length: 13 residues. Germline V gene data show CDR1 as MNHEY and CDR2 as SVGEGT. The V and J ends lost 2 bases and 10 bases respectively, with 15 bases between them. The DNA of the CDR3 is TGTGCCAGCAGTTACCGACCGAACGGGGAACAGTACTTC. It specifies CASSYRPNGEQYF.

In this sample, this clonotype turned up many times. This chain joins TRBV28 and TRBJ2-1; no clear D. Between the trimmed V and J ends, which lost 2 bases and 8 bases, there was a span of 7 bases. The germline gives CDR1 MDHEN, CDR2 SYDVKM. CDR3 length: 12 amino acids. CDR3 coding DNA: TGTGCCAGCAGTTTAGGTGAGGATGAGCAGTTCTTC. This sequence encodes CASSLGEDEQFF.

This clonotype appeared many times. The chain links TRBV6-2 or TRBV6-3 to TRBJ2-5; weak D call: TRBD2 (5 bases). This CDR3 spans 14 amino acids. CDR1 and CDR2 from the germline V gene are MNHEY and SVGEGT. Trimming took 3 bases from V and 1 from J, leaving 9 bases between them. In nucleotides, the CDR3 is TGTGCCAGCAGTTATCGAGCGGTCCAAGAGACCCAGTACTTC. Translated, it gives CASSYRAVQETQYF.

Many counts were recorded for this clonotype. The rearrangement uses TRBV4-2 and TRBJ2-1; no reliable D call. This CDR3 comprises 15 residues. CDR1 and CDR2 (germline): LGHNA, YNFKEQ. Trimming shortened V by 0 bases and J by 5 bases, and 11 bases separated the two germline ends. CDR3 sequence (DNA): TGTGCCAGCAGCCAAGATCTGGCAAATAACAATGAGCAGTTCTTC. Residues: CASSQDLANNNEQFF.